This is a list of T cell receptor beta chains from one sample in a study of long-term antiretroviral therapy in people with HIV. This table comes from immunoSEQ multiplex PCR, and its TCRdb copy is limited to in-frame clones, with some not included. The sample comprises around 21,000 clones, over 75% of which are singletons, and roughly 8% rests with the top ten. Specimen: unsorted PBMCs, collected 0.2 years before starting antiretroviral therapy. These receptors came from a young man with HIV. Both conserved end residues are trimmed from each CDR3. A D gene is named only where the DNA matches it firmly.

>TRBD2|TRBJ2-2|14|TRBV7-2
ASSPRGGFDTGELF
>-|TRBJ2-2|12|TRBV7-7
ASSLWANTGELF
>-|TRBJ2-7|14|TRBV7-9
ASSMTASERHYEQY
>-|TRBJ1-3|14|TRBV7-2
ASSLGLGDWGNTIY
>-|TRBJ1-1|9|TRBV7-9
APLGNTEAF
>-|TRBJ1-2|15|TRBV5-8
ASSRPRQEECNYGYT
>TRBD1|TRBJ1-2|12|TRBV10-2
ASSESWTGDGYT
>-|TRBJ2-2|11|TRBV11-3
ASSLDGGGELF
>-|TRBJ1-2|10|TRBV5-4
ASSPEGDGYT
>TRBD1|TRBJ1-4|12|TRBV9
ASSAGTADEKLF
>-|TRBJ1-5|13|TRBV27
ASSLSIDGVAPQH
>-|TRBJ2-1|11|TRBV5-4
ASSFVGVNEQF
>-|TRBJ2-3|12|TRBV5-1
ASSGGTATDTQY
>-|TRBJ1-3|12|TRBV6-5
ASSSGESGNTIY
>-|TRBJ1-1|9|TRBV5-4
ASSEKSEAF
>-|TRBJ1-1|12|TRBV5-6
ASSLGYSNTEAF
>-|TRBJ2-2|12|TRBV5-1
ASSPTDLGEELF
>-|TRBJ1-4|15|TRBV10-3
AISDTGSLGRVEKLF
>-|TRBJ1-1|10|TRBV2
ASSEGRARAF
>TRBD2|TRBJ2-1|13|TRBV9
ASSVVAGPYNEQF
>-|TRBJ1-2|14|TRBV11-2
ASSLTIRPVVSVYT
>TRBD1|TRBJ1-5|13|TRBV19
ATENRGGEGKPQH
>-|TRBJ1-2|10|TRBV2
ASRATGTVIL
>-|TRBJ1-1|12|TRBV2
ATRSLLVNTEAF
>TRBD1|TRBJ2-7|12|TRBV7-3
ASSPGTGSYEQY